Detailed here is one TCR beta chain. As yet, its antigen is unknown. The data belong to a study of cytomegalovirus exposure and HLA in healthy donors. Findings and caveats of the study: Later on, a genetic analysis was performed. It linked a missense variant in DCLRE1C with V- and J-gene trimming of TCR beta.

With 60 Vbeta and 13 Jbeta primers, the PCR was carried out. The repertoire was sequenced with immunoSEQ multiplex PCR; TCRdb's copy has only in-frame clones and lacks some. The table shows around 150,000 clones, with approximately 81% occurring only once. The clonotype was recovered from a young man in good health and CMV-seropositive. The sequenced material came from PBMCs.

CDR3 nucleotide sequence: TGTGCCAGCAGTTACTTGGGACAGGGAAGGACTGAAGCTTTCTTT. Protein: CASSYLGQGRTEAFF. This chain joins TRBV6-6 and TRBJ1-1, with 9 nucleotides matching TRBD1. Germline CDR1 reads MNHNY; CDR2 reads SVGAGI (reference sequence). The V segment lost 1 base and the J segment 5 bases; nucleotides outside the gene matches: 5. The CDR3 sequence is 15 residues long.